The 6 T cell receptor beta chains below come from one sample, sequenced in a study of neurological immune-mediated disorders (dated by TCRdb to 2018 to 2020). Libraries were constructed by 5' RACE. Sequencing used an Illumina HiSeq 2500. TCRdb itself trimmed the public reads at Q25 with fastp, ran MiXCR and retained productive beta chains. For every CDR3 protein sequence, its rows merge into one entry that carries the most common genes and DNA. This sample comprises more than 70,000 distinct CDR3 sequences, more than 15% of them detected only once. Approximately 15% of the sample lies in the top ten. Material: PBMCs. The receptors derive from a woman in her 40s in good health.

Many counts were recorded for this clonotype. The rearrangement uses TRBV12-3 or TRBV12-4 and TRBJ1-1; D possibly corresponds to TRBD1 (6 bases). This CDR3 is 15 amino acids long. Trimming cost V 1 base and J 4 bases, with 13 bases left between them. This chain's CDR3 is CASSLERGAGTEAFF. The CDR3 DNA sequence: TGTGCCAGCAGTTTAGAGAGGGGGGCGGGCACTGAAGCTTTCTTT.

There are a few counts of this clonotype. CDR3 nucleotide sequence: TGTGCCAGCAGTTCCCTTGATGGCTACACCTTC. This gives the protein CASSSLDGYTF. The rearrangement links TRBV28 to TRBJ1-2; D unclear. Trimming removed 4 bases at V and 6 bases at J, with 6 bases between. From germline, CDR1 is MDHEN and CDR2 SYDVKM. CDR3 size: 11 residues.

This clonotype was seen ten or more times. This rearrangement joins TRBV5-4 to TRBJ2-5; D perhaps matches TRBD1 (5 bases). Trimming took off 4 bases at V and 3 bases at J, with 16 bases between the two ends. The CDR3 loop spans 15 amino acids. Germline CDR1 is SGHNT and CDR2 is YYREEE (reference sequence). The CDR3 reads CASSLGIDREETQYF. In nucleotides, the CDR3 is TGTGCCAGCAGCCTCGGCATAGACAGAGAAGAGACCCAGTACTTC.

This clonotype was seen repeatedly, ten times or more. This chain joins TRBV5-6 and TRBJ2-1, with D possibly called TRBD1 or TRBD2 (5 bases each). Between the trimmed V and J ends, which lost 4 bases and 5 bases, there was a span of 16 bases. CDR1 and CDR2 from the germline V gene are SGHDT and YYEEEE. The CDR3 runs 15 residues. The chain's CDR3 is CASSLGPPIHNEQFF. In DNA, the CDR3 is TGTGCCAGCAGCCTGGGACCTCCCATCCACAATGAGCAGTTCTTC.

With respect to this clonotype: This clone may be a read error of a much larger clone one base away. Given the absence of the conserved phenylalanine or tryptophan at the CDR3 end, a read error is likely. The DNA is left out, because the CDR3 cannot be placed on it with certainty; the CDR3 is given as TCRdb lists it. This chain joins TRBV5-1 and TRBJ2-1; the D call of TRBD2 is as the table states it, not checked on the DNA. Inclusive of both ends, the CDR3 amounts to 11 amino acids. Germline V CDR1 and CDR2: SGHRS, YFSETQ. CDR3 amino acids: CASSVGLDKFL.

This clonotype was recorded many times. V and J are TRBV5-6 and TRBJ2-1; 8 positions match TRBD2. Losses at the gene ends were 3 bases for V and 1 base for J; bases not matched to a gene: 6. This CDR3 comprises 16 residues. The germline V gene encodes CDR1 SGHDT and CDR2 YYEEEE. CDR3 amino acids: CASSWRLAQSYNEQFF. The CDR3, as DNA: TGTGCCAGCAGCTGGCGACTAGCGCAGTCCTACAATGAGCAGTTCTTC.